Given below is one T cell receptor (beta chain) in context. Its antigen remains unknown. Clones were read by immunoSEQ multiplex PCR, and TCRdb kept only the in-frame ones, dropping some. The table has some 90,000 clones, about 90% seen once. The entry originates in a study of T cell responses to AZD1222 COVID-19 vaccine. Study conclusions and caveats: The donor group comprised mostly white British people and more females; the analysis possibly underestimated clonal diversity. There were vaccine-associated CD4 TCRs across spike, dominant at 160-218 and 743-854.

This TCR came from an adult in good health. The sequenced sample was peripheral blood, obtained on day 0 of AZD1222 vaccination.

This chain's CDR3 is CASSPSREGAFF. CDR3 coding DNA: TGTGCCAGCTCACCATCCCGGGAGGGAGCTTTCTTT. The chain employs TRBV18 and TRBJ1-1, with D hard to call. The CDR3 is 12 residues long. Trimming took 2 bases from V and 10 from J, leaving 11 bases between them. Germline V CDR1 and CDR2: KGHSH, LQKENI.